These 23 T cell receptor beta chains were all obtained from the same sample, sequenced in a study of blood T cell repertoires in COVID-19. The method was immunoSEQ multiplex PCR; TCRdb's version includes in-frame clones alone and lacks a portion of them. The repertoire holds 350,000 or so clones, with 88% as singletons. Sequencing input: PBMCs or T cells enriched from blood (not recorded which). Source of these receptors: a woman aged 25 to 45 who had been exposed to COVID-19.

The genes are TRBV7-5 and TRBJ2-1; the listed D gene, TRBD2, was not tested against the DNA. TRBV7-5 is classified as a pseudogene. The CDR3 sequence is 15 residues long. CDR3 loop: CARSPHPPLAYEQFF. CDR3 sequence (DNA): TGTGCCAGAAGCCCCCACCCCCCTTTAGCGTATGAGCAGTTCTTC.

The chain recombines TRBV7-9 with TRBJ1-5; D ambiguous. V was trimmed by 3 bases and J by 4 bases, leaving 4 bases between them. The CDR3 length is 12 residues. Per germline, CDR1 SEHNR and CDR2 FQNEAQ (reference sequence). CDR3 coding DNA: TGTGCCAGCAGCTTTTTAAATCAGCCCCAGCATTTT. It encodes CASSFLNQPQHF.

The rearrangement links TRBV11-2 to TRBJ2-7; D possibly corresponds to TRBD1 (5 bases). V was shortened by 0 bases and J by 7 bases, with 10 bases between the two germline ends. The germline V gene has CDR1 SGHAT and CDR2 FQNNGV. CDR3 size: 13 residues. Here the CDR3 reads CASSLDGAGEQYF. CDR3 DNA: TGTGCCAGCAGCTTAGATGGGGCAGGAGAGCAGTACTTC.

This clone was seen just once. The chain uses TRBV27 and TRBJ2-2; 11 bases are shared with TRBD2. This CDR3 spans 17 amino acids. Germline V gene data show CDR1 as MNHEY and CDR2 as SMNVEV (reference sequence). V lost 0 bases and J lost 5; bases outside the gene matches: 5. CDR3 protein: CASSLSSTSGITGELFF. The CDR3 nucleotides are TGTGCCAGCAGTTTATCCTCGACTAGCGGGATTACCGGGGAGCTGTTTTTT.

The V gene is TRBV2, the J gene TRBJ2-7; TRBD2 aligns across 10 bases. Germline V gene sequence: CDR1 SNHLY, CDR2 FYNNEI. The CDR3 length is 17 residues. Trimming took 3 bases from V and 1 from J; bases not matched to a gene: 9. DNA of the CDR3: TGTGCCAGCAGTGAGGCCACCATAGCGGGAGGATCCTACGAGCAGTACTTC. Translated: CASSEATIAGGSYEQYF.

The chain's CDR3 is CASSDAEYTQYF. CDR3 nucleotides: TGTGCCAGCAGTGACGCCGAGTATACGCAGTATTTT. This chain connects TRBV6-1 to TRBJ2-3, with D unresolved. The germline gives CDR1 MNHNS, CDR2 SASEGT. CDR3 length equals 12 residues. V was pared by 3 bases and J by 7 bases, with 8 bases between.

V usage is TRBV18 and J usage is TRBJ1-3; no firm D call. Germline V gene data show CDR1 as KGHSH and CDR2 as LQKENI. The V and J ends lost 0 bases and 0 bases respectively, with 12 bases between them. The CDR3 contains 17 residues. CDR3 region: CASSPPLKAGSGNTIYF. DNA for the CDR3: TGTGCCAGCTCACCACCACTTAAAGCGGGCTCTGGAAACACCATATATTTT.

The rearrangement links TRBV19 to TRBJ1-1; tentative D call: TRBD1 (5 bases). The CDR3 is 13 amino acids. V gave up 4 bases and J gave up 5 bases, with 11 bases separating them. CDR1 and CDR2 (germline): LNHDA, SQIVND (reference sequence). CDR3 sequence (DNA): TGTGCCAGTAGTAGGGGCACTGAGACTGAAGCTTTCTTT. This gives the protein CASSRGTETEAFF.

The chain recombines TRBV10-3 with TRBJ1-1; perhaps TRBD1 as D (5 bases). CDR3 length: 14 amino acids. Trimming stripped 7 bases from V and 3 bases from J, with 15 bases between. Germline-derived CDR1 and CDR2 are ENHRY and SYGVKD. CDR3 amino acids: CAIKSGSGDTEAFF. DNA for the CDR3: TGTGCCATCAAATCAGGGTCAGGAGACACTGAAGCTTTCTTT.

This clone was counted a single time. This sequence joins TRBV4-1 and TRBJ2-7; 8 positions match TRBD2. Germline trimming cut 0 bases from V and 0 bases from J; bases unmatched to any gene: 13. Per germline, CDR1 MGHRA and CDR2 YSYEKL. This CDR3 is built from 19 residues. The CDR3 spells CASSQDQGLLAGFSYEQYF. The CDR3 nucleotides read TGCGCCAGCAGCCAAGATCAGGGACTTTTAGCGGGGTTCTCCTACGAGCAGTACTTC.

The chain has TRBV7-3 and TRBJ2-5; D possibly corresponds to TRBD1 (5 bases). The V gene's germline CDR1 is SGHTA and CDR2 FQGTGA. V was pared by 2 bases and J by 5 bases, with 9 bases between. This CDR3 is 13 amino acids long. In nucleotides, the CDR3 is TGTGCCAGCAGCTTAGTCCCAGGGGAGACCCAGTACTTC. Translating it yields CASSLVPGETQYF.

V gene TRBV19 combines with J gene TRBJ2-5; tentatively, D is TRBD2 (5 bases). With 5 bases removed from V and 4 bases from J, the gap between germline ends came to 11 bases. Germline V gene data show CDR1 as LNHDA and CDR2 as SQIVND (reference sequence). The CDR3 has 13 amino acids. The CDR3 nucleotides are TGTGCCAGTAGTCCTACTAGTGGAGAGACCCAGTACTTC. It specifies CASSPTSGETQYF.

The chain recombines TRBV23-1 with TRBJ2-1; D possibly corresponds to TRBD2 (6 bases). TRBV23-1 falls under the ORF class, with uncertain function. V was shortened by 0 bases and J by 6 bases, with 15 bases between the two germline ends. The CDR3 has 16 residues. CDR3 loop: CASSQSELAWTNEQFF. The CDR3 DNA follows: TGCGCCAGCAGTCAATCGGAACTAGCCTGGACCAATGAGCAGTTCTTC.

The chain is built from TRBV3-1 (or the pseudogene TRBV3-2) and TRBJ2-2; 10 nucleotides match TRBD2. With V trimmed by 3 bases and J by 3 bases, 7 bases remained unmatched. CDR1 and CDR2 (germline): LGHDT, YNNKEL (reference sequence). CDR3 length equals 17 residues. CDR3 bases: TGTGCCAGCAGCCAGGCTAGCGGGAGAGTCGACACCGGGGAGCTGTTTTTT. Residues: CASSQASGRVDTGELFF.

V gene TRBV7-2 combines with J gene TRBJ2-1, with 7 bases identical to TRBD2. The CDR3 contains 16 residues. V lost 4 bases to trimming and J lost 8 bases; unmatched junction nucleotides: 14. Looked up from germline, CDR1 is SGHTA and CDR2 is FQGNSA. CDR3: CASSSSLIAGVDEQFF. The CDR3 DNA reads as TGTGCCAGCAGCTCCTCTCTGATTGCGGGAGTGGATGAGCAGTTCTTC.

This clone was counted between two and nine times. V usage is TRBV5-1 and J usage is TRBJ2-2; D may be TRBD2 (7 bases). The germline V gene encodes CDR1 SGHRS and CDR2 YFSETQ. Trimming left V 0 bases short and J 6 bases short, with 12 bases between. The CDR3 totals 15 residues. The CDR3 DNA is TGCGCCAGCAGCTTGGCACAGGGAGGGTCCGGGGAGCTGTTTTTT. It encodes CASSLAQGGSGELFF.

The chain joins TRBV21-1 to TRBJ2-7; no DNA check was done on the table's D call, TRBD1. TRBV21-1 corresponds to a pseudogene. The length of the CDR3 is 17 residues. CDR3 in DNA: TGTGCCAGCAGCAATGGTGCTGCAGGCCAAGCTTCCTACGAGCAGTACTTC. Translating it yields CASSNGAAGQASYEQYF.

The chain has TRBV28 and TRBJ2-7; D unclear. Germline CDR1 and CDR2: MDHEN and SYDVKM. V lost 6 bases and J 2 bases, leaving 14 bases between the germline ends. This CDR3 is built from 14 residues. The CDR3 DNA sequence: TGTGCCAGCAGATCCGACGGAGAAACCTACGAGCAGTACTTC. Translating gives CASRSDGETYEQYF. Variable domain in full (rest from reference TRBV28 and TRBJ2-7): DVKVTQSSRYLVKRTGEKVFLECVQDMDHENMFWYRQDPGLGLRLIYFSYDVKMKEKGDIPEGYSVSREKKERFSLILESASTNQTSMYLCASRSDGETYEQYFGPGTRLTVT.

The chain uses TRBV28 and TRBJ2-1; 7 bases match TRBD2. This CDR3 spans 15 amino acids. V gave up 5 bases and J gave up 5 bases; unmatched junction bases: 9. The germline gives CDR1 MDHEN, CDR2 SYDVKM. DNA of the CDR3: TGTGCCAGCAGTGTTGGCGGGAGTCAGGACAATGAGCAGTTCTTC. It translates to CASSVGGSQDNEQFF.

J is TRBJ1-4 and V is TRBV4-1; tentative D call: TRBD1 (6 bases). The CDR3 runs to 16 residues. Germline V gene lookup returns CDR1 MGHRA and CDR2 YSYEKL. V lost 1 base and J 0 bases, leaving 9 bases between the germline ends. CDR3 sequence (DNA): TGCGCCAGCAGCCAAGTATGGACAGCAACTAATGAAAAACTGTTTTTT. Encoded protein: CASSQVWTATNEKLFF.

The chain employs TRBV4-2 and TRBJ1-1, with unresolved D. The germline V gene encodes CDR1 LGHNA and CDR2 YNFKEQ. V lost 7 bases to trimming and J lost 11 bases, with 11 bases between them. The CDR3 is 10 residues long. CDR3 residues: CASTGKYAFF. CDR3 bases: TGTGCCAGCACCGGGAAATACGCTTTCTTT.

The chain has TRBV11-2 and TRBJ2-7, with 8 bases matching TRBD2. With 1 base clipped from V and 10 bases from J, the junction kept 3 bases outside the gene matches. From germline, CDR1 is SGHAT and CDR2 FQNNGV. The CDR3 is 12 residues long. The CDR3 coding sequence is TGTGCCAGCAGCTTAGCAGTAGCGGGACAGTACTTC. Residues: CASSLAVAGQYF.

J is TRBJ1-1 and V is TRBV2; D remains unclear. The CDR3 consists of 14 residues. V was pared by 6 bases and J by 1 base, with 12 bases between. Germline V lookup: CDR1 SNHLY, CDR2 FYNNEI. CDR3 sequence (DNA): TGTGCCAGCAGCAAGGACCGGGGGAACACTGAAGCTTTCTTT. Its translation: CASSKDRGNTEAFF.